These T cell receptor beta chains were read from a single sample in a study of EBV T-cell therapy then PD-1 blockade in nasopharyngeal carcinoma. The assay was immunoSEQ multiplex PCR, and TCRdb's table has in-frame clones only and misses some. The data hold over 20,000 clones, with 84% observed a single time. The antigens of these receptors remain unknown. Specimen: CD8+ T cells from blood, collected at approximately day 260 from a patient whose treatment included autologous EBV-specific T cells and nivolumab. The receptors shown here come from a man aged 35 to 55 with nasopharyngeal carcinoma. Each CDR3 is given without its conserved first and last residue. D genes are given only for firm matches.

D | J | V | CDR3
TRBD1 | TRBJ2-5 | TRBV9 | ASSAPGTGGQETQY
. | TRBJ1-4 | TRBV5-4 | ASSFKASDEKLF
. | TRBJ2-7 | TRBV11-3 | ASSLRGYEQY
. | TRBJ1-4 | TRBV9 | ASSGPARLYGYEKLF
. | TRBJ2-3 | TRBV5-8 | ASSLAVQSTDTQY
. | TRBJ2-5 | TRBV2 | ASSVYGTAASQETQY
. | TRBJ1-1 | TRBV7-9 | ASSFRNRMNTEAF
TRBD1 | TRBJ2-3 | TRBV7-8 | ASSSDRGQSTDTQY
TRBD1 | TRBJ1-1 | TRBV13 | ASSSTGSTEAF
. | TRBJ2-2 | TRBV6-5 | ASLRTEAGELF
. | TRBJ1-1 | TRBV6-5 | ASSPRGGHTEAF
TRBD2 | TRBJ2-3 | TRBV6-4 | ASSDSQLAGADTQY
. | TRBJ2-7 | TRBV27 | ASSLGGSEQY
TRBD1 | TRBJ2-1 | TRBV27 | ASSLLGPRQGQF
. | TRBJ2-3 | TRBV5-4 | ASSWEDTQY
TRBD2 | TRBJ2-1 | TRBV4-3 | ASSRGTSGQGF
. | TRBJ1-2 | TRBV15 | ATSRAGTGVDGYT
. | TRBJ2-7 | TRBV6-2/TRBV6-3 | ASSPTGSTYEQY
. | TRBJ1-6 | TRBV9 | ASSVGVGTENSPLH
TRBD2 | TRBJ2-7 | TRBV4-3 | ASSQDTGGSYEQY
. | TRBJ1-3 | TRBV3-1/TRBV3-2 | ASSQDVLTRPGNTIY
. | TRBJ2-5 | TRBV9 | ASSVGQVETQY
. | TRBJ2-3 | TRBV11-1 | ASSLLFPDTQY
. | TRBJ1-2 | TRBV18 | ASSPSRSEIYGYT
. | TRBJ1-2 | TRBV3-1/TRBV3-2 | ASSPVQVNYGYT
TRBD1 | TRBJ1-2 | TRBV10-3 | AISDWDSNYGYT
. | TRBJ1-2 | TRBV2 | ASSEALRGGINYGYT
. | TRBJ2-7 | TRBV30 | AWSYGTAYEQY
. | TRBJ2-3 | TRBV18 | ASSPPGENRDTQY
. | TRBJ2-2 | TRBV24-1 | ATSGFIGELF
. | TRBJ1-1 | TRBV6-6 | ASSYSGGAF
. | TRBJ1-2 | TRBV28 | ASSLSPGHVGGYT
TRBD2 | TRBJ2-1 | TRBV12-3/TRBV12-4 | ASSLTGGDFKF
TRBD2 | TRBJ2-3 | TRBV9 | ASSPWGGVDTQY
TRBD2 | TRBJ2-7 | TRBV5-6 | ASIDLRQREGSYEQY
. | TRBJ2-1 | TRBV6-2/TRBV6-3 | ASSPNYVSDEQF
. | TRBJ1-4 | TRBV6-6 | ASSAGEESEKLF
. | TRBJ1-5 | TRBV4-2 | ASSARDFGGNQPQH
. | TRBJ2-5 | TRBV10-3 | AISEGDSSETQY
TRBD1 | TRBJ2-3 | TRBV6-4 | ASSARDRDTDTQY
. | TRBJ2-1 | TRBV7-9 | ASSLLSGPANEQF
. | TRBJ1-1 | TRBV2 | AAWEFSPRGTEAF
. | TRBJ2-7 | TRBV6-2/TRBV6-3 | ASSYSAEGDEQY
TRBD1 | TRBJ1-5 | TRBV7-2 | ASSLTGTGGRQPQH